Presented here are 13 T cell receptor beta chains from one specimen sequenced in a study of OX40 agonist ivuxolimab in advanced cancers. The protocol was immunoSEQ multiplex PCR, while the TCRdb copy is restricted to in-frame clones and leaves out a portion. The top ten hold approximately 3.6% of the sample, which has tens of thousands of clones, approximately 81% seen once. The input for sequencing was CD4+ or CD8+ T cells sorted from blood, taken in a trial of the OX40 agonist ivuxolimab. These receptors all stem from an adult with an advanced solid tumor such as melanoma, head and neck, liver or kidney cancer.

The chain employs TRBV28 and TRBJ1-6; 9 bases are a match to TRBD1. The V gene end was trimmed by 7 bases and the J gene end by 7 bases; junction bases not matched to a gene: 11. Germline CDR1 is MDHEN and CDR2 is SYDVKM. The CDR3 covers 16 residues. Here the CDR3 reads CASISPSGQGNSPLHF. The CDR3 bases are TGTGCCAGCATATCTCCCTCGGGACAGGGAAATTCACCCCTCCACTTT.

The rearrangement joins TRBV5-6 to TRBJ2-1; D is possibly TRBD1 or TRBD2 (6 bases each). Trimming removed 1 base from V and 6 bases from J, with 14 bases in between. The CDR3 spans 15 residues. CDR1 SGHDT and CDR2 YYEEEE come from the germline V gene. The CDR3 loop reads CASSLRGALLNEQFF. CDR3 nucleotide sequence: TGTGCCAGCAGCTTGAGGGGGGCCCTCCTCAATGAGCAGTTCTTC.

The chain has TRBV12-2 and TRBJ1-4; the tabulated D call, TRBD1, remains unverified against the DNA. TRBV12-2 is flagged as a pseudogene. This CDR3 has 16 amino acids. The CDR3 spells CASRFRVDRLLEKLFF. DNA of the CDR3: TGTGCAAGTCGCTTTCGTGTCGACAGGCTGCTTGAAAAACTGTTTTTT.

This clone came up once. CDR3 region: CATSRGRGTADQETQYF. In DNA, the CDR3 is TGTGCCACCAGCAGAGGTAGAGGGACAGCCGACCAAGAGACCCAGTACTTC. The chain carries TRBV15 and TRBJ2-5; 7 bases are shared with TRBD1. The CDR3 length is 17 residues. Trimming removed 1 base from V and 0 bases from J; junction bases left unmatched: 8. The V gene's germline CDR1 is LNHNV and CDR2 YYDKDF (reference sequence).

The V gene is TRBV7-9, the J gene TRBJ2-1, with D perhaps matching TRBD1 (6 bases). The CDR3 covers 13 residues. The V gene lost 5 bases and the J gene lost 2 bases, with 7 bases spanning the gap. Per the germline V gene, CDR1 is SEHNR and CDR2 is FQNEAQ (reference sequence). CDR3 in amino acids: CASSGQTYNEQFF. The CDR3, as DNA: TGTGCCAGCAGCGGACAGACCTACAATGAGCAGTTCTTC. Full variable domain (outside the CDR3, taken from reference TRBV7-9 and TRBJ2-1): DTGVSQNPRHKITKRGQNVTFRCDPISEHNRLYWYRQTLGQGPEFLTYFQNEAQLEKSRLLSDRFSAERPKGSFSTLEIQRTEQGDSAMYLCASSGQTYNEQFFGPGTRLTVL.

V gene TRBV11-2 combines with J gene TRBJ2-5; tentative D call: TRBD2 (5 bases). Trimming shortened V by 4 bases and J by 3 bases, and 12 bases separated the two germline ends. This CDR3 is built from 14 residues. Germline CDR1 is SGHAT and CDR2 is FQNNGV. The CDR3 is CASSSGGPEETQYF. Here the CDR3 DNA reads TGTGCCAGCAGCTCGGGCGGGCCGGAAGAGACCCAGTACTTC. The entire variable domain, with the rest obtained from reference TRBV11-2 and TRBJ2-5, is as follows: EAGVAQSPRYKIIEKRQSVAFWCNPISGHATLYWYQQILGQGPKLLIQFQNNGVVDDSQLPKDRFSAERLKGVDSTLKIQPAKLEDSAVYLCASSSGGPEETQYFGPGTRLLVL.

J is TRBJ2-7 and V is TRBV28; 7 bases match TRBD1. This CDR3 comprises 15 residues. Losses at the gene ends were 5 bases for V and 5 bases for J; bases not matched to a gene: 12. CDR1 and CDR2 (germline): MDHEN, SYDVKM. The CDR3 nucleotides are TGTGCCAGCAGTGCACTCAGGGGGAGTGTACACGAGCAGTACTTC. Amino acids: CASSALRGSVHEQYF. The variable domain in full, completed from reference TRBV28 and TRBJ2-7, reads DVKVTQSSRYLVKRTGEKVFLECVQDMDHENMFWYRQDPGLGLRLIYFSYDVKMKEKGDIPEGYSVSREKKERFSLILESASTNQTSMYLCASSALRGSVHEQYFGPGTRLTVT.

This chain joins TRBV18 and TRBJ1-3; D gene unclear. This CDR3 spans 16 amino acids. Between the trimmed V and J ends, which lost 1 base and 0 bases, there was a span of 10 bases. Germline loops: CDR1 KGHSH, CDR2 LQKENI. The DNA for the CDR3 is TGTGCCAGCTCACCACTCGAAGATTCCTCTGGAAACACCATATATTTT. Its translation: CASSPLEDSSGNTIYF.

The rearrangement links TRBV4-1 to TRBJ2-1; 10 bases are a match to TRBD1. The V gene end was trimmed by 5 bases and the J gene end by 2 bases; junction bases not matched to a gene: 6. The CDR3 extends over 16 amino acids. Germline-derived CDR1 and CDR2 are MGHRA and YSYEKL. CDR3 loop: CASSFRDRGPYNEQFF. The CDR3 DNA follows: TGCGCCAGCAGCTTCCGGGACAGGGGACCCTACAATGAGCAGTTCTTC.

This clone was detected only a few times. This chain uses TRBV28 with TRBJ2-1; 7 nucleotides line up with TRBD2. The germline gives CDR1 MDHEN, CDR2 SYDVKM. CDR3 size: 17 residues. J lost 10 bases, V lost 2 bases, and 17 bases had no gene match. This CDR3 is CASSLRGGAVVPGEQFF. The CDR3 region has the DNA TGTGCCAGCAGTTTAAGGGGAGGGGCAGTGGTGCCTGGGGAGCAGTTCTTC.

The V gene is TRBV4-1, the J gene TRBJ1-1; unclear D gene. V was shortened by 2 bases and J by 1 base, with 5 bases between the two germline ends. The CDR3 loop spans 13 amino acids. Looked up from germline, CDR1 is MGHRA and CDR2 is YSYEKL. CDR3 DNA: TGCGCCAGCAGCCAACAGCGGAACACTGAAGCTTTCTTT. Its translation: CASSQQRNTEAFF.

In nucleotides, the CDR3 is TGTGCCAGCAGCGTCGGGGTCAACGAGGGCGGTGAAAAACTGTTTTTT. Protein: CASSVGVNEGGEKLFF. This chain connects TRBV9 to TRBJ1-4, with D hard to call. Germline lookup yields CDR1 SGDLS and CDR2 YYNGEE. V gave up 2 bases and J gave up 7 bases, with 18 bases separating them. This CDR3 has 16 residues.

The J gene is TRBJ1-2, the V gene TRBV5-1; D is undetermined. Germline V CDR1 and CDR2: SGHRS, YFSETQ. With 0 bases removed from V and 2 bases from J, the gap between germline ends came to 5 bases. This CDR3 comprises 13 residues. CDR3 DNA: TGCGCCAGCAGCTTGGAACAGAACTATGGCTACACCTTC. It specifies CASSLEQNYGYTF.